The next 10 T cell receptor beta chains were all read from a single sample in a study of Ad26.COV2.S vaccination and SARS-CoV-2 variants. Produced via immunoSEQ multiplex PCR; TCRdb's table is partial and in-frame only. This sample carries more than 300,000 clones, approximately 86% of them seen once, and the ten largest clones take 2% to 2.5%. Specified treatment: over 15 received Ad26.COV2.S at low or high dose, single or two shots; 5 received placebo; per-sample allocation not given. Samples came from day 63 after the first vaccine or placebo injection. This specimen consisted of peripheral blood, obtained in a trial of Ad26.COV2.S vaccine versus placebo. These receptors were collected from a person aged 18-60 years who received the Ad26.COV2.S COVID-19 vaccine or a placebo.

The chain joins TRBV7-9 to TRBJ2-7, with D maybe TRBD2 (5 bases). This CDR3 comprises 16 residues. Germline lookup yields CDR1 SEHNR and CDR2 FQNEAQ (reference sequence). The V end lost 2 bases, the J end lost 7 bases, and 21 bases lay between the germline ends. The CDR3 loop is CASSLSAGVQLGEQYF. The CDR3, as DNA: TGTGCCAGCAGCTTATCTGCCGGGGTACAACTGGGGGAGCAGTACTTC.

The chain combines TRBV19 with TRBJ1-5, with 8 bases lining up with TRBD1. Germline CDR1 reads LNHDA; CDR2 reads SQIVND (reference sequence). Trimming at V came to 6 bases and at J to 4 bases, leaving 11 bases not matched to a gene. This CDR3 region has 16 residues. The DNA of the CDR3 is TGTGCCAGTAGACACGACAGGGGAGTTAGAAATCAGCCCCAGCATTTT. Its protein is CASRHDRGVRNQPQHF.

The CDR3 spells CASSYSPGYEQFF. The CDR3 region has the DNA TGTGCCAGCAGTTACTCTCCCGGGTATGAGCAGTTCTTC. The rearrangement links TRBV6-6 to TRBJ2-1; unclear D gene. The CDR3 loop spans 13 amino acids. Trimming cost V 0 bases and J 8 bases, with 8 bases left between them. The germline CDR1 and CDR2 sequences are MNHNY and SVGAGI (reference sequence).

V and J are TRBV2 and TRBJ2-1, with TRBD2 matching 9 bases. V trimming: 6 bases; J trimming: 0 bases; junction bases outside the gene matches: 6. The germline V gene has CDR1 SNHLY and CDR2 FYNNEI. There are 16 residues in the CDR3. CDR3 sequence: CASSVLAGSSYNEQFF. CDR3 bases: TGTGCCAGCAGCGTTCTAGCGGGGAGCTCCTACAATGAGCAGTTCTTC.

This rearrangement joins TRBV7-9 to TRBJ2-2; D is possibly TRBD2 (5 bases). Trimming left V 5 bases short and J 5 bases short, with 9 bases between. CDR3 size: 13 residues. Germline V lookup: CDR1 SEHNR, CDR2 FQNEAQ (reference sequence). The CDR3: CASSVRGTGELFF. The CDR3 DNA sequence: TGTGCCAGCAGCGTCAGAGGGACCGGGGAGCTGTTTTTT. Full variable domain (outside the CDR3, taken from reference TRBV7-9 and TRBJ2-2): DTGVSQNPRHKITKRGQNVTFRCDPISEHNRLYWYRQTLGQGPEFLTYFQNEAQLEKSRLLSDRFSAERPKGSFSTLEIQRTEQGDSAMYLCASSVRGTGELFFGEGSRLTVL.

The CDR3 protein is CASRASEQYF. DNA of the CDR3: TGTGCCAGCAGAGCATCCGAGCAGTACTTC. The J gene is TRBJ2-7, the V gene TRBV2; D not resolved. This CDR3 is built from 10 residues. V lost 6 bases, J lost 6 bases, and 6 bases lay in between. Germline-derived CDR1 and CDR2 are SNHLY and FYNNEI.

This clone has more than one count but fewer than ten. The genes are TRBV14 and TRBJ1-5, with D perhaps matching TRBD1 (6 bases). Per the germline V gene, CDR1 is SGHDN and CDR2 is FVKESK. This CDR3 is built from 17 residues. CDR3 loop: CAYRPPRGLSINQPQHF. CDR3 bases: TGTGCGTATAGACCACCCCGGGGGCTGTCTATCAATCAGCCCCAGCATTTT.

This clone was observed a few times. This chain links TRBV5-6 with TRBJ2-5; 7 bases are a match to TRBD2. Germline V gene lookup returns CDR1 SGHDT and CDR2 YYEEEE. CDR3 length equals 15 residues. V dropped 0 bases and J dropped 5; count of bases not matched to a gene: 7. This CDR3 reads CASSLVQGGIETQYF. The CDR3 DNA follows: TGTGCCAGCAGCTTGGTGCAGGGAGGGATCGAGACCCAGTACTTC.

V is TRBV25-1 and J is TRBJ2-1, with no clear D. The CDR3 extends over 13 amino acids. The V gene lost 4 bases and the J gene lost 7 bases, with 11 bases spanning the gap. Looked up from germline, CDR1 is MGHDK and CDR2 is SYGVNS. CDR3: CASSALPKNEQFF. The CDR3 DNA is TGTGCCAGCAGTGCCCTCCCGAAGAATGAGCAGTTCTTC.

The V gene is TRBV9, the J gene TRBJ2-1; 9 bases are a match to TRBD2. This CDR3 contains 15 residues. V trimming: 0 bases; J trimming: 3 bases; junction bases outside the gene matches: 1. Germline loops: CDR1 SGDLS, CDR2 YYNGEE. CDR3 in amino acids: CASSVGGGVYNEQFF. DNA of the CDR3: TGTGCCAGCAGCGTAGGCGGGGGGGTCTACAATGAGCAGTTCTTC.